This T cell receptor (beta chain) was sequenced during a study of T cell responses to AZD1222 COVID-19 vaccine. A note on this clone: Its antigen is unidentified.

Study-wide points: Reportedly, nearly half the spike-specific TCRs target unmutated variant regions. A mostly white British donor set with more females was recruited, and clonal diversity was possibly underestimated.

Sequenced by immunoSEQ multiplex PCR; TCRdb stores in-frame clones only, minus some. Seen here are 160,000 or so clones, approximately 94% observed once, and the top ten hold approximately 4.6%. Germline values: CDR1 SGHAT, CDR2 FQNNGV. The CDR3 loop spans 13 amino acids. Trimming took 1 base from V and 2 from J, leaving 5 bases between them. The chain is built from TRBV11-2 and TRBJ2-5; D call uncertain. This sample comprised peripheral blood, obtained 28 days after the second AZD1222 dose. This receptor was identified in an adult who received the AZD1222 COVID-19 vaccine. This CDR3 reads CASSLAAQETQYF. CDR3 nucleotides: TGTGCCAGCAGCTTAGCAGCACAAGAGACCCAGTACTTC.